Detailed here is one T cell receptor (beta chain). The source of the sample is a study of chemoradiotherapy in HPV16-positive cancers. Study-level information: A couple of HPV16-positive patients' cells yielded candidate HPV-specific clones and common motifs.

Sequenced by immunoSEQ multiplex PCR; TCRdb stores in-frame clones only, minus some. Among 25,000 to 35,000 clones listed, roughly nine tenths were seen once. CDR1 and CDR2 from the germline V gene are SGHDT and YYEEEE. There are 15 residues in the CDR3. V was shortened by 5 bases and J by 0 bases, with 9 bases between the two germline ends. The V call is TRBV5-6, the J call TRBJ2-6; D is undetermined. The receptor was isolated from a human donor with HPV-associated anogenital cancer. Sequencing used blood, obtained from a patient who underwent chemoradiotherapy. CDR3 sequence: CASSSRSSGANVLTF. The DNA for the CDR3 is TGTGCCAGCAGTTCCAGGAGCTCTGGGGCCAACGTCCTGACTTTC.